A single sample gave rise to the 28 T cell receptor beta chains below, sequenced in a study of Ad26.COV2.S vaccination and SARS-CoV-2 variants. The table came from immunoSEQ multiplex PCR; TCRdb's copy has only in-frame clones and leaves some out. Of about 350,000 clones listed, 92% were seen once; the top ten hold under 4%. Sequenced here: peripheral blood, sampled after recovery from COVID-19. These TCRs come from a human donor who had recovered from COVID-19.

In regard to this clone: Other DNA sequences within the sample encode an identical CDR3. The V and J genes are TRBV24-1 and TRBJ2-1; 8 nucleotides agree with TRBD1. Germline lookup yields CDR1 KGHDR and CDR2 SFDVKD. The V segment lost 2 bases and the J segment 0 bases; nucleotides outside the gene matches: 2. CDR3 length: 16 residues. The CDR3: CATSDSTGGSYNEQFF. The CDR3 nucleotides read TGTGCCACCAGTGATTCAACAGGGGGCTCCTACAATGAGCAGTTCTTC.

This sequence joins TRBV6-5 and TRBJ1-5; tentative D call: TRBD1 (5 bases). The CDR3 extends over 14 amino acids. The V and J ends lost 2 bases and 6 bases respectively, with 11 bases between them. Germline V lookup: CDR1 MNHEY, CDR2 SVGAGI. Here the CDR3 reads CASSYIGGVQPQHF. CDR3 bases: TGTGCCAGCAGTTACATCGGGGGTGTTCAGCCCCAGCATTTT.

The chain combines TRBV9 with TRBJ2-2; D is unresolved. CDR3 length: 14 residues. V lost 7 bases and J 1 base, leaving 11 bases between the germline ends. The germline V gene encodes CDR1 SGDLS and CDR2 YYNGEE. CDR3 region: CASGGRRNTGELFF. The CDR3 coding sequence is TGTGCCAGCGGCGGTAGGAGGAACACCGGGGAGCTGTTTTTT.

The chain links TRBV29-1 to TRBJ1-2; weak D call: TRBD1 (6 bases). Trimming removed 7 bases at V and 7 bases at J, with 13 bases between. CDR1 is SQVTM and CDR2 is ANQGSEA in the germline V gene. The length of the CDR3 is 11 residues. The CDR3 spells CSAPGEGGYTF. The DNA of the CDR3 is TGCAGCGCCCCAGGGGAAGGTGGCTACACCTTC.

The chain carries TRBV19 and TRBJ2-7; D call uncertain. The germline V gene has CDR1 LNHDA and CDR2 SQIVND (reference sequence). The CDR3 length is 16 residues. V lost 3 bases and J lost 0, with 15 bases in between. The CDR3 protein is CASSIGGPSSSYEQYF. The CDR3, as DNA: TGTGCCAGTAGTATTGGTGGCCCGTCCAGCTCCTACGAGCAGTACTTC.

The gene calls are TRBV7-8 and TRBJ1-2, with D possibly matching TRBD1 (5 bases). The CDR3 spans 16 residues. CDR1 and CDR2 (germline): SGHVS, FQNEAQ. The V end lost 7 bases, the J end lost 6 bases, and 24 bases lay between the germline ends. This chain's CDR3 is CASTYQPGDLADGYTF. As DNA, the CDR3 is TGTGCCAGCACCTATCAACCCGGGGACCTAGCGGATGGCTACACCTTC.

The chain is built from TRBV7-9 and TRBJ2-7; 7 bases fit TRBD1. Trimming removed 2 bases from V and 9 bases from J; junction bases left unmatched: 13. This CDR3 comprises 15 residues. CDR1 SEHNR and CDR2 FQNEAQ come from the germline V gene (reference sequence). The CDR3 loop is CASSLHGDSLVRQYF. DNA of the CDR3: TGTGCCAGCAGCTTACACGGGGACAGCTTGGTTAGGCAGTACTTC.

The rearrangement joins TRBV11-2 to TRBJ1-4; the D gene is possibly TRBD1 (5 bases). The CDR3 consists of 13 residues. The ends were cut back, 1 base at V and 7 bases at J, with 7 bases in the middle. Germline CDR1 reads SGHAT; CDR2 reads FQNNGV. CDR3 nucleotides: TGTGCCAGCAGCTTAGGGGGCTCTGAAAAACTGTTTTTT. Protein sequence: CASSLGGSEKLFF. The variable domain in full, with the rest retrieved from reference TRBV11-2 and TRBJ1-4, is EAGVAQSPRYKIIEKRQSVAFWCNPISGHATLYWYQQILGQGPKLLIQFQNNGVVDDSQLPKDRFSAERLKGVDSTLKIQPAKLEDSAVYLCASSLGGSEKLFFGSGTQLSVL.

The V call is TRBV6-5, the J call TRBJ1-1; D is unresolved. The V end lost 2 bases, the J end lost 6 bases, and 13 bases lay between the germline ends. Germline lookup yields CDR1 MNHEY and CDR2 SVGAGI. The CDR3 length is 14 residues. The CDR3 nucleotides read TGTGCCAGCAGTTACGCGGAGTCTAAGGCTGAAGCTTTCTTT. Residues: CASSYAESKAEAFF.

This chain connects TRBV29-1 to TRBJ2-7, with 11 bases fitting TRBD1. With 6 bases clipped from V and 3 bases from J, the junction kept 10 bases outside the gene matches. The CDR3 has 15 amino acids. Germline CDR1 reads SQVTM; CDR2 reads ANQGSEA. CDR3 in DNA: TGCAGCGTAGAGGACAGGGGGCGGGCGGACTACGAGCAGTACTTC. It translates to CSVEDRGRADYEQYF.

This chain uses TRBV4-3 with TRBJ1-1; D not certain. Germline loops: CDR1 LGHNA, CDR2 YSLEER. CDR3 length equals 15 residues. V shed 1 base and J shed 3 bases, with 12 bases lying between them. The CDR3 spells CASSQVVFLDTEAFF. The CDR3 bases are TGCGCCAGCAGCCAAGTCGTGTTCCTGGACACTGAAGCTTTCTTT.

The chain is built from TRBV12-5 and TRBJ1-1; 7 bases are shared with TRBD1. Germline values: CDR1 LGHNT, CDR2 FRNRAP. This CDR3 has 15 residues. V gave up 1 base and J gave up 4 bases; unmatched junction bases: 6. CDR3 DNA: TGTGCTAGTGGTTTGGGACAGGGAAAAAGCACTGAAGCTTTCTTT. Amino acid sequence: CASGLGQGKSTEAFF. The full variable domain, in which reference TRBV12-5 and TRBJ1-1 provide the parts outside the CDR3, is DARVTQTPRHKVTEMGQEVTMRCQPILGHNTVFWYRQTMMQGLELLAYFRNRAPLDDSGMPKDRFSAEMPDATLATLKIQPSEPRDSAVYFCASGLGQGKSTEAFFGQGTRLTVV.

CDR3 in amino acids: CAISERTRGTEALGRSYNEQFF. The CDR3 nucleotides are TGTGCCATCAGCGAACGAACACGAGGGACAGAGGCTTTGGGGCGGTCCTACAATGAGCAGTTCTTC. V is TRBV10-3 and J is TRBJ2-1, with TRBD1 identical over 7 bases. This CDR3 has 22 amino acids. The trim removed 6 bases at V and 1 base at J, leaving 27 bases unmatched. Per germline, CDR1 ENHRY and CDR2 SYGVKD.

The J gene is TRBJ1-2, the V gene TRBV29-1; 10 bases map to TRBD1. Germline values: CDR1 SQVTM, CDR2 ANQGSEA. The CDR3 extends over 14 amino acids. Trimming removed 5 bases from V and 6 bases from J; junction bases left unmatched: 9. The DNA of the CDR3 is TGCAGCGTTCCGGGACAGGGGAACCGAGATGGCTACACCTTC. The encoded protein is CSVPGQGNRDGYTF.

The CDR3, as DNA: TGTGCCAGCAGCTTAGGGACTAGCGGGACCCATGGAACCTACGAGCAGTACTTC. This codes for CASSLGTSGTHGTYEQYF. This chain connects TRBV5-4 to TRBJ2-7; 13 bases are a match to TRBD2. The CDR3 loop spans 18 amino acids. The junction had 10 bases not matched to a gene; V was cut back by 2 bases and J by 2 bases. The germline CDR1 and CDR2 sequences are SGHNT and YYREEE (reference sequence).

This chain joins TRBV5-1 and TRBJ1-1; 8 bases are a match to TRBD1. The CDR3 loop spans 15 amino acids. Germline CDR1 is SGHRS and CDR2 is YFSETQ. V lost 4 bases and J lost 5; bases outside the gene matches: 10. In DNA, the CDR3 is TGCGCCAGCAGCCTCCTGGCACAGGGGGTGACTGAAGCTTTCTTT. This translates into CASSLLAQGVTEAFF.

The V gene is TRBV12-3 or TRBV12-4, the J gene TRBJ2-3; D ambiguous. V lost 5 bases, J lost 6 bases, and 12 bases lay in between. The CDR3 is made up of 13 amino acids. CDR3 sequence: CASSPPAGDTQYF. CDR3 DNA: TGTGCCAGCAGTCCCCCGGCCGGGGATACGCAGTATTTT.

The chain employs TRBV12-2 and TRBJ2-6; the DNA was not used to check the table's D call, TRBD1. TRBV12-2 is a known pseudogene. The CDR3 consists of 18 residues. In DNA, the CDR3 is TGTGCAAGTCGCGACCGAACAGGGGATAGCTCTGGGGCCAACGTCCTGACTTTC. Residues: CASRDRTGDSSGANVLTF.

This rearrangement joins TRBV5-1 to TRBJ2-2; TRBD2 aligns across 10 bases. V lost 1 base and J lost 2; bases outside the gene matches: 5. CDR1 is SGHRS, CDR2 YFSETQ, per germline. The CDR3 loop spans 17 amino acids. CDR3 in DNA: TGCGCCAGCAGCTTGCCAGCGGGGGGGCCTAACACCGGGGAGCTGTTTTTT. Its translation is CASSLPAGGPNTGELFF. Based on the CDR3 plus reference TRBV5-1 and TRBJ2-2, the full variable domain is KAGVTQTPRYLIKTRGQQVTLSCSPISGHRSVSWYQQTPGQGLQFLFEYFSETQRNKGNFPGRFSGRQFSNSRSEMNVSTLELGDSALYLCASSLPAGGPNTGELFFGEGSRLTVL.

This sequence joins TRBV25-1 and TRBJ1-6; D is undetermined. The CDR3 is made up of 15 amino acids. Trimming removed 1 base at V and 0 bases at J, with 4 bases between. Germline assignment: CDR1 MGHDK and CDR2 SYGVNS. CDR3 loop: CASSESFSYNSPLHF. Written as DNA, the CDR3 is TGTGCCAGCAGTGAATCCTTCTCCTATAATTCACCCCTCCACTTT.

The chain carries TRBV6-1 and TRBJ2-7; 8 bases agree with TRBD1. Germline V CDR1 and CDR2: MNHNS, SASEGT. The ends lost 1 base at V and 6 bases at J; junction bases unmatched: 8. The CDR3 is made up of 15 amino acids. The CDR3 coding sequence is TGTGCCAGCAGTGAAGTTTGGACAGGGAACGTCGAGCAGTACTTC. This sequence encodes CASSEVWTGNVEQYF.

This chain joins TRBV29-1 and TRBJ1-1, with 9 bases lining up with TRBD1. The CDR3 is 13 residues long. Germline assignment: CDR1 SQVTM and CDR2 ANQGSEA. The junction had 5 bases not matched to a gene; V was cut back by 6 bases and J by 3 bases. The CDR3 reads CSVGTGSHTEAFF. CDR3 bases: TGCAGCGTAGGGACAGGGAGTCACACTGAAGCTTTCTTT.

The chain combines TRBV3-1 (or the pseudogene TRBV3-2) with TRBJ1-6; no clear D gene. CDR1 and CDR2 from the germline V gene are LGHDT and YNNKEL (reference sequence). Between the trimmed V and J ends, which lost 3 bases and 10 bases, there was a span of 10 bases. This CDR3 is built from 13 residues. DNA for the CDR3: TGTGCCAGCAGCCATCTTCGAGAATCACCCCTCCACTTT. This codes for CASSHLRESPLHF.

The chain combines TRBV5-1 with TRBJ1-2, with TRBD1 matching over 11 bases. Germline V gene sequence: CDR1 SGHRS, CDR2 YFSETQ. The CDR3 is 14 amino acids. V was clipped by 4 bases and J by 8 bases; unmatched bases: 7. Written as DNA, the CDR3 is TGCGCCAGCAGCCCGTGGACAGGGGGCATAGGCTACACCTTC. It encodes CASSPWTGGIGYTF.

CDR3 sequence: CASSSRYRDEAFF. The CDR3 DNA reads TGTGCCAGCAGTTCCCGCTACAGGGATGAAGCTTTCTTT. The rearrangement joins TRBV6-1 to TRBJ1-1; the D gene is possibly TRBD1 (6 bases). CDR1 MNHNS and CDR2 SASEGT come from the germline V gene. The V and J ends lost 5 bases and 7 bases respectively, with 14 bases between them. The CDR3 sequence is 13 residues long.

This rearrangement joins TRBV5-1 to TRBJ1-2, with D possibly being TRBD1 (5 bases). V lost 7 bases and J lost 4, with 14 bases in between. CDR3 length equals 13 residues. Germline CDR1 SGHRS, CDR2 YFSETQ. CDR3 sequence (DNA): TGCGCCAGCTATGGGGCTGATATCTATGGCTACACCTTC. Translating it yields CASYGADIYGYTF. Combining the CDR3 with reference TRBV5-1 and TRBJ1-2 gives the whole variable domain KAGVTQTPRYLIKTRGQQVTLSCSPISGHRSVSWYQQTPGQGLQFLFEYFSETQRNKGNFPGRFSGRQFSNSRSEMNVSTLELGDSALYLCASYGADIYGYTFGSGTRLTVV.

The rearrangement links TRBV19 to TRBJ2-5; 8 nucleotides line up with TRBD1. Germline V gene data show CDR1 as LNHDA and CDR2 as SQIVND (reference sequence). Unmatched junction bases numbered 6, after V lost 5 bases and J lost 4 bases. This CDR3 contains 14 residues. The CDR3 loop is CASSSTGGRETQYF. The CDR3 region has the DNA TGTGCCAGTAGTTCTACAGGGGGGCGAGAGACCCAGTACTTC.

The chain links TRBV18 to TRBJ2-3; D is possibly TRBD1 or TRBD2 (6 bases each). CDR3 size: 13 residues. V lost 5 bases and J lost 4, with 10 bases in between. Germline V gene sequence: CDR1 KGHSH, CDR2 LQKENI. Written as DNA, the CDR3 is TGTGCCAGCTCAGCAGGGGAGGCAGATACGCAGTATTTT. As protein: CASSAGEADTQYF.